This T cell receptor beta chain was sequenced for a study of beta chain features in type 1 diabetes. General observations from the study: All four CD4+ subsets from Type 1 diabetes patients carried moderately but significantly shorter TCRB CDR3s.

Deletions cut 0 bases from V and 9 bases from J, with 18 bases between. Germline V gene lookup returns CDR1 MNHEY and CDR2 SVGAGI. This CDR3 is built from 16 residues. As to this clone: Its cognate antigen is unknown.

Sequenced material consisted of expressed TCRB transcripts (all of the isolated RNA was reverse transcribed). The method was immunoSEQ multiplex PCR; TCRdb's version includes in-frame clones alone and lacks a portion of them. Of 600,000 to 750,000 clones detected, around 11% appear once; the ten largest clones hold more than 0.1%. This receptor was obtained from a young man with type 1 diabetes. The sample taken for sequencing was naive CD4+ T cells from blood. The chain is built from TRBV6-5 and TRBJ2-1; D perhaps matches TRBD2 (6 bases). This chain's CDR3 is CASSYSRGPAIGEQFF. CDR3 bases: TGTGCCAGCAGTTACTCGCGGGGACCAGCAATCGGTGAGCAGTTCTTC.